The 7 T cell receptor beta chains reported below all come from one sample, sequenced in a study of blood T cell repertoires in COVID-19. Some clones are missing from TCRdb's copy, which holds only in-frame ones; the method was immunoSEQ multiplex PCR. The sample lists around 250,000 clones, about four fifths occurring once. Sequences were obtained from peripheral blood. These receptors all stem from a man aged 50 to 60 with active or convalescent COVID-19.

The genes are TRBV5-1 and TRBJ2-4, with a weak D call TRBD1 (5 bases). The germline CDR1 and CDR2 sequences are SGHRS and YFSETQ. The CDR3 totals 14 residues. Trimming removed 2 bases at V and 7 bases at J, with 13 bases between. The CDR3 nucleotides are TGCGCCAGCAGCTTTGTGGACACCGAGAACATTCAGTACTTC. It codes for CASSFVDTENIQYF.

The rearrangement joins TRBV5-1 to TRBJ1-1; D gene ambiguous. CDR1 and CDR2 (germline): SGHRS, YFSETQ. With 1 base removed from V and 3 bases from J, the gap between germline ends came to 10 bases. The CDR3 contains 14 residues. CDR3 region: CASSLLAHDTEAFF. DNA of the CDR3: TGCGCCAGCAGCTTGCTAGCTCACGACACTGAAGCTTTCTTT.

V usage is TRBV27 and J usage is TRBJ2-5; 7 bases are shared with TRBD2. CDR3 size: 13 residues. V lost 5 bases, J lost 9 bases, and 9 bases stayed unmatched. Germline V gives CDR1 MNHEY, CDR2 SMNVEV (reference sequence). CDR3 DNA: TGTGCCAGCAGTGGTCTAGCGGAGGTGGCCCAGTACTTC. Its translation is CASSGLAEVAQYF.

This clone came up once. This sequence joins TRBV30 and TRBJ1-5, with D unresolved. The CDR3 runs 15 residues. Germline CDR1 is GTSNPN and CDR2 is SVGIG (reference sequence). V was cut by 1 base and J by 4 bases, with 14 bases left in between. The CDR3 sequence is CAWSDRRSLNQPQHF. The CDR3 nucleotides read TGTGCCTGGAGTGACAGACGGTCGCTTAATCAGCCCCAGCATTTT.

The V gene is TRBV28, the J gene TRBJ1-6; weak D call: TRBD1 (6 bases). This CDR3 comprises 15 residues. Deletions cut 5 bases from V and 6 bases from J, with 14 bases between. Germline-derived CDR1 and CDR2 are MDHEN and SYDVKM. CDR3 region: CASSTVTGGNSPLHF. CDR3 DNA sequence: TGTGCCAGCAGTACAGTGACAGGTGGTAATTCACCCCTCCACTTT.

The chain has TRBV3-1 (or the pseudogene TRBV3-2) and TRBJ1-3, with D tentatively TRBD1 (5 bases). CDR1 and CDR2 from the germline V gene are LGHDT and YNNKEL (reference sequence). V lost 0 bases, J lost 3 bases, and 12 bases lay in between. The CDR3 consists of 16 residues. The CDR3 coding sequence is TGTGCCAGCAGCCAAGATTTGGCAGGGTTTGGAAACACCATATATTTT. It encodes CASSQDLAGFGNTIYF.

The chain carries TRBV4-1 and TRBJ1-3, with 7 nucleotides matching TRBD1. CDR3 length equals 17 residues. The trim removed 0 bases at V and 2 bases at J, leaving 7 bases unmatched. Germline V CDR1 and CDR2: MGHRA, YSYEKL. The CDR3 here is CASSQDQRQGTGNTIYF. The CDR3 region has the DNA TGCGCCAGCAGCCAAGATCAAAGACAGGGCACTGGAAACACCATATATTTT.